The clone carrying this T cell receptor (beta chain) has ten or more counts. What it binds is unknown. Germline assignment: CDR1 DFQATT and CDR2 SNEGSKA (reference sequence). This CDR3 contains 15 residues. Trimming left V 3 bases short and J 4 bases short, with 15 bases between. The data originate from a study of neurological immune-mediated disorders. Time point indicated: longitudinal time-point 2. The output of every sequencing run, over 180 million TCR-beta sequences, came from 15-18 subjects. One entry per CDR3 protein results from TCRdb running MiXCR on the 5' RACE reads. The sample includes roughly 80,000 distinct CDR3 sequences, over 4.5% seen only once; the top ten take roughly 7.3%. Study-level results: The repertoires of 18 of 34 multiple sclerosis patients fell into one related-CDR3 cluster (a possible signature) under phylogenetic grouping. The level of TCR clonal expansion was highest in patients with HTLV-1-associated myelopathy and lowest in multiple sclerosis, where it fell below the level seen in healthy controls. Neither clinical nor MRI features were found to be associated with the multiple sclerosis repertoire cluster.

This receptor was identified in a woman aged 55-70 years with multiple sclerosis. This chain uses TRBV20-1 with TRBJ2-2; D is perhaps TRBD2 (6 bases). The source material was PBMCs. Written as DNA, the CDR3 is TGCAGTGCTAGTATAACGGGACTCGGCACCGGGGAGCTGTTTTTT. Encoded protein: CSASITGLGTGELFF.